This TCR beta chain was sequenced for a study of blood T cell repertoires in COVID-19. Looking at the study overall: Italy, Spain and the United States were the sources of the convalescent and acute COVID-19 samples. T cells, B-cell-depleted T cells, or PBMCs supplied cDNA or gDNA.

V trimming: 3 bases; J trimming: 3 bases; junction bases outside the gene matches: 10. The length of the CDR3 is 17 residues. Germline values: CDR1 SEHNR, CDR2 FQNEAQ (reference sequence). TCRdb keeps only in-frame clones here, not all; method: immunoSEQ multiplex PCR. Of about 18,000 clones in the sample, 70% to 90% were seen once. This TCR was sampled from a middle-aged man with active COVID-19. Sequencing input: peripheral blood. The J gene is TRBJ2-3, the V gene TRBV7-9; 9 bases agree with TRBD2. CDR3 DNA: TGTGCCAGCAGCTTTGGTTTCCTAGCGGGGCTTACAGATACGCAGTATTTT. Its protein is CASSFGFLAGLTDTQYF.